This T cell receptor (beta chain) came from a study of blood T cells in healthy people across ages. With a J-beta primer mix and a sample-barcoded 5' primer, a second PCR ran about 7 to 12 cycles. MiXCR was run by TCRdb on the 5' RACE reads, yielding one entry per CDR3 protein. Here the sample spans about a million distinct CDR3 sequences, approximately 50% being singletons. Study conclusions and caveats: PBMCs were not sorted, which prevented a conclusive comparison of naive versus antigen-experienced cells. Aged donors had fewer naive CD4+ cells and lower diversity than long-lived donors.

Germline CDR1 reads KGHDR; CDR2 reads SFDVKD. The CDR3 covers 17 residues. V lost 9 bases to trimming and J lost 0 bases; unmatched junction nucleotides: 12. Concerning this clonotype itself: The antigen remains unidentified.

Material for sequencing was blood. The chain employs TRBV24-1 and TRBJ2-1; 8 nucleotides match TRBD1. The clonotype originates from a woman aged 55-70 years in good health. CDR3 nucleotides: TGTGCCACCTCCCCCCAACCGGGGACAGGCTCCTACAATGAGCAGTTCTTC. It encodes CATSPQPGTGSYNEQFF.